The 20 T cell receptor beta chains reported below all come from one sample, sequenced in a study of human T cells and chemical hapten exposure. The time point was: pre-sensitization, week 0. As for treatment: therapeutic diphenylcyclopropenone sensitization with weekly scalp DPC. The authors extracted total RNA from unfractionated whole blood. TCRdb recomputed calls from the RACE reads with MiXCR, one row per CDR3 protein. This sample has about 35,000 distinct CDR3 sequences, with approximately 12% found just once. This material consisted of whole blood, taken in connection with sensitization to the hapten diphenylcyclopropenone (DPC). Every receptor here comes from a woman in her thirties or forties with alopecia areata. Some clones in this sample may be carry-over from other donors' samples.

This clonotype was seen only a few times. The chain combines TRBV7-2 with TRBJ1-2, with 7 positions matching TRBD1. Germline V gives CDR1 SGHTA, CDR2 FQGNSA. With 5 bases clipped from V and 0 bases from J, the junction kept 9 bases outside the gene matches. This CDR3 is 16 amino acids long. The CDR3 bases are TGTGCCAGCAGCCGCACCCCCGGGACAGCTAACTATGGCTACACCTTC. Its protein is CASSRTPGTANYGYTF.

The CDR3 DNA follows: TGCAGTGCTAGGAACACCTTCTCTAACTATGGCTACACCTTC. This gives the protein CSARNTFSNYGYTF. This chain uses TRBV20-1 with TRBJ1-2, with D unresolved. Germline V gene lookup returns CDR1 DFQATT and CDR2 SNEGSKA (reference sequence). The CDR3 loop spans 14 amino acids. V was trimmed by 3 bases and J by 0 bases, leaving 11 bases between them.

This chain uses TRBV28 with TRBJ1-6, with 9 bases identical to TRBD1. Germline V gives CDR1 MDHEN, CDR2 SYDVKM. The CDR3 runs 14 residues. Trimming at V came to 4 bases and at J to 11 bases, leaving 6 bases not matched to a gene. CDR3 sequence (DNA): TGTGCCAGCAGTTCGGGACAGGGCGGGGCACCCCTCCACTTT. Translated: CASSSGQGGAPLHF.

The chain employs TRBV27 and TRBJ2-1, with 7 positions matching TRBD2. With 6 bases clipped from V and 2 bases from J, the junction kept 4 bases outside the gene matches. This CDR3 has 14 residues. Per the germline V gene, CDR1 is MNHEY and CDR2 is SMNVEV (reference sequence). The CDR3 loop reads CASRVAGAYNEQFF. CDR3 bases: TGTGCCAGCAGGGTAGCGGGTGCCTACAATGAGCAGTTCTTC.

This clonotype has at least ten counts. The rearrangement links TRBV18 to TRBJ1-1; no clear D gene. Germline V gene lookup returns CDR1 KGHSH and CDR2 LQKENI. Between the trimmed V and J ends, which lost 3 bases and 6 bases, there was a span of 14 bases. The CDR3 spans 14 residues. The CDR3 region is CASSPTPVGAEAFF. For the CDR3, the DNA is TGTGCCAGCTCACCGACACCTGTGGGAGCTGAAGCTTTCTTT. The variable domain in full, with the rest retrieved from reference TRBV18 and TRBJ1-1, is NAGVMQNPRHLVRRRGQEARLRCSPMKGHSHVYWYRQLPEEGLKFMVYLQKENIIDESGMPKERFSAEFPKEGPSILRIQQVVRGDSAAYFCASSPTPVGAEAFFGQGTRLTVV.

This clonotype was counted ten times or more. The J gene is TRBJ2-7, the V gene TRBV5-1; possible D gene TRBD1, 5 bases. This CDR3 comprises 12 residues. The germline V gene has CDR1 SGHRS and CDR2 YFSETQ. Trimming left V 3 bases short and J 5 bases short, with 9 bases between. The CDR3 loop reads CASSSAGNEQYF. CDR3 coding DNA: TGCGCCAGCAGCTCGGCAGGGAACGAGCAGTACTTC.

This clonotype was observed at least ten times. The V gene is TRBV28, the J gene TRBJ2-7; 10 positions match TRBD2. J gave up 3 bases and V 5 bases, and 4 bases lay outside the gene matches. The length of the CDR3 is 14 residues. The germline V gene encodes CDR1 MDHEN and CDR2 SYDVKM. This chain's CDR3 is CASSPRTSGYEQYF. The DNA of the CDR3 is TGTGCCAGCAGTCCCCGGACTAGCGGCTACGAGCAGTACTTC.

This clonotype has a count of ten or more. The chain recombines TRBV7-9 with TRBJ1-1, with D unresolved. CDR1 is SEHNR, CDR2 FQNEAQ, per germline (reference sequence). V was cut by 0 bases and J by 11 bases, with 10 bases left in between. This CDR3 spans 12 amino acids. The CDR3 region has the DNA TGTGCCAGCAGCTTAGCAAGTAGGTCGGCTTTCTTT. Protein product: CASSLASRSAFF.

This clonotype was recorded a few times. The chain links TRBV28 to TRBJ1-6, with D maybe TRBD1 (5 bases). This CDR3 is built from 15 residues. Germline V gives CDR1 MDHEN, CDR2 SYDVKM. V dropped 2 bases and J dropped 4 bases, with 9 bases sitting between them. CDR3 in DNA: TGTGCCAGCAGTTTACAGGGCTTGTATAATTCACCCCTCCACTTT. Translation: CASSLQGLYNSPLHF. Full variable domain (rest looked up from reference TRBV28 and TRBJ1-6): DVKVTQSSRYLVKRTGEKVFLECVQDMDHENMFWYRQDPGLGLRLIYFSYDVKMKEKGDIPEGYSVSREKKERFSLILESASTNQTSMYLCASSLQGLYNSPLHFGNGTRLTVT.

This clonotype was detected ten times or more. The J gene is TRBJ2-3, the V gene TRBV18, with D perhaps TRBD1 (6 bases). The V gene lost 3 bases and the J gene lost 1 base, with 11 bases spanning the gap. CDR3 length: 15 amino acids. Germline V gene sequence: CDR1 KGHSH, CDR2 LQKENI. The CDR3 sequence: CASSPRDTRTDTQYF. As DNA, the CDR3 is TGTGCCAGCTCACCCCGGGACACCCGCACAGATACGCAGTATTTT. Full variable domain (outside the CDR3, taken from reference TRBV18 and TRBJ2-3): NAGVMQNPRHLVRRRGQEARLRCSPMKGHSHVYWYRQLPEEGLKFMVYLQKENIIDESGMPKERFSAEFPKEGPSILRIQQVVRGDSAAYFCASSPRDTRTDTQYFGPGTRLTVL.

V gene TRBV29-1 combines with J gene TRBJ1-1; D might be TRBD1 (6 bases). The germline V gene has CDR1 SQVTM and CDR2 ANQGSEA. This CDR3 has 12 residues. Trimming cost V 6 bases and J 3 bases, with 11 bases left between them. CDR3 amino acids: CSVTGQHTEAFF. The CDR3 bases are TGCAGCGTGACAGGACAGCACACTGAAGCTTTCTTT.

This clonotype was counted many times. This chain joins TRBV10-3 and TRBJ1-2; TRBD1 agrees at 7 bases. This CDR3 region has 13 residues. Per the germline V gene, CDR1 is ENHRY and CDR2 is SYGVKD. The V and J ends lost 4 bases and 7 bases, in that order; junction bases with no gene match: 6. This chain's CDR3 is CAISGEGARGYTF. Written as DNA, the CDR3 is TGTGCCATCAGTGGAGAGGGGGCGCGTGGCTACACCTTC.

In its sample, this clonotype was seen many times. This chain joins TRBV2 and TRBJ1-5; a weak D match, TRBD1 (5 bases). CDR3 length: 19 residues. Germline values: CDR1 SNHLY, CDR2 FYNNEI. Trimming removed 0 bases at V and 5 bases at J, with 23 bases between. The CDR3 nucleotides are TGTGCCAGCAGTGAAGCGCTTCTTGATAGTTACAGGTATTATCAGCCCCAGCATTTT. It encodes CASSEALLDSYRYYQPQHF.

By share of the sample, this clonotype is medium-sized. The V gene is TRBV2, the J gene TRBJ2-1; D might be TRBD2 (7 bases). Germline V CDR1 and CDR2: SNHLY, FYNNEI. The CDR3 sequence is 16 residues long. The germline V and J ends were trimmed by 2 bases and 8 bases, with 19 bases remaining between them. The CDR3 is CASSEFWGGLVDEQFF. The CDR3 DNA sequence: TGTGCCAGCAGTGAATTCTGGGGGGGGCTCGTAGATGAGCAGTTCTTC.

This clonotype was detected many times. The chain has TRBV7-9 and TRBJ1-1; D ambiguous. From germline, CDR1 is SEHNR and CDR2 FQNEAQ (reference sequence). The V end was cut by 2 bases, the J end by 3 bases, with 7 bases between. This CDR3 is 13 amino acids long. The CDR3 reads CASSLMQYTEAFF. For the CDR3, the DNA is TGTGCCAGCAGCTTAATGCAATACACTGAAGCTTTCTTT.

This clonotype was seen ten or more times. The chain has TRBV6-2 or TRBV6-3 and TRBJ2-1; 12 nucleotides agree with TRBD2. With V trimmed by 2 bases and J by 9 bases, 5 bases remained unmatched. Germline CDR1 MNHEY, CDR2 SVGEGT. The CDR3 covers 15 residues. Here the CDR3 DNA reads TGTGCCAGCAGTTACGCTAGCGGGGGGGCTGTTGAGCAGTTCTTC. The encoded protein is CASSYASGGAVEQFF.

The table lists this clonotype with many counts. The rearrangement uses TRBV6-5 and TRBJ2-7; D may correspond to TRBD1 or TRBD2 (5 bases each). Germline-derived CDR1 and CDR2 are MNHEY and SVGAGI. V was clipped by 5 bases and J by 4 bases, with 15 bases between them. The CDR3 consists of 14 residues. In nucleotides, the CDR3 is TGTGCCAGCAGTCCGGGGACCAGGAGGTACGAGCAGTACTTC. As protein: CASSPGTRRYEQYF.

At least ten counts were recorded for this clonotype. The genes are TRBV6-1 and TRBJ1-1; D unresolved. Trimming removed 5 bases at V and 1 base at J, with 11 bases between. The CDR3 totals 14 residues. Germline V CDR1 and CDR2: MNHNS, SASEGT. In DNA form, the CDR3 reads TGTGCCAGCAGTTTCAGATCAGGGAACACTGAAGCTTTCTTT. This gives the protein CASSFRSGNTEAFF.

This clonotype was seen ten or more times. The chain employs TRBV11-2 and TRBJ2-1; 7 nucleotides align to TRBD2. V shed 1 base, J shed 7 bases, and the junction held 16 bases outside the gene matches. Per germline, CDR1 SGHAT and CDR2 FQNNGV. The CDR3 extends over 18 amino acids. CDR3 loop: CASSLVYSTPGRENEQFF. The CDR3 bases are TGTGCCAGCAGCTTAGTTTATTCGACCCCCGGGCGGGAGAATGAGCAGTTCTTC.

At least ten counts were recorded for this clonotype. The genes are TRBV6-1 and TRBJ2-7; 7 bases are shared with TRBD2. Losses at the gene ends were 10 bases for V and 1 base for J; bases not matched to a gene: 10. CDR3 length: 14 residues. Looked up from germline, CDR1 is MNHNS and CDR2 is SASEGT. The CDR3 region has the DNA TGTGCCACCCAGACCTGGGAGGGTTCCTACGAGCAGTACTTC. Its protein is CATQTWEGSYEQYF.